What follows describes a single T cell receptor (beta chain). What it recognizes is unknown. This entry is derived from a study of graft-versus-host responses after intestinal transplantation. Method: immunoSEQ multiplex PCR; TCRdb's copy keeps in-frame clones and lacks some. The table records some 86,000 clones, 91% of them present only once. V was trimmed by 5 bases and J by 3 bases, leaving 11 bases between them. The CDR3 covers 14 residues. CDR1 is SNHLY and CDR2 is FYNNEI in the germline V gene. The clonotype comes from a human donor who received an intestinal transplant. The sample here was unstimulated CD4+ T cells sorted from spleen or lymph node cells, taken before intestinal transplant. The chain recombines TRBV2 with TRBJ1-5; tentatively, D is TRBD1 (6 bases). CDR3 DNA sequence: TGTGCCAGCAGTACAGGGATTCCCAATCAGCCCCAGCATTTT. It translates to CASSTGIPNQPQHF.